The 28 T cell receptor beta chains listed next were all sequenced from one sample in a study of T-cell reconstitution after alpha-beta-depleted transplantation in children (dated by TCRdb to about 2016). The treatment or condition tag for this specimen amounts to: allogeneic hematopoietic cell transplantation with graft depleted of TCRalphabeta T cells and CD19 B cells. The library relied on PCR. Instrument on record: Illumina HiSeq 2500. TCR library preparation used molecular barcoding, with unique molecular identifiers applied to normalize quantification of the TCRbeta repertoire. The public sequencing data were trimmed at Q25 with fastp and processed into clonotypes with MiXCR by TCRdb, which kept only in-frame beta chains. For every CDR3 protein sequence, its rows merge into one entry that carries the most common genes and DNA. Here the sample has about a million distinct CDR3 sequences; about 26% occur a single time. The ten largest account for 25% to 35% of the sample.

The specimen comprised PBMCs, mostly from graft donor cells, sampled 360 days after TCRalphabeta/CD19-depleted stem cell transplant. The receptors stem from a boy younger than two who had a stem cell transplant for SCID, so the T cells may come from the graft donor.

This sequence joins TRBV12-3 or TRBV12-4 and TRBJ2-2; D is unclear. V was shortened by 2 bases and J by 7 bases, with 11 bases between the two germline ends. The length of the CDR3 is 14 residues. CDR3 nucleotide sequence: TGTGCCAGCAGTTTACAAGGTGTAAACGGGGAGCTGTTTTTT. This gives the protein CASSLQGVNGELFF.

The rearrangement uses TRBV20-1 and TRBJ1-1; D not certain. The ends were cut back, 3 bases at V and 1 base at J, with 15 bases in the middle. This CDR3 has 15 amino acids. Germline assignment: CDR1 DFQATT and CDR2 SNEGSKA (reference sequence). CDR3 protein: CSASLPTLTNTEAFF. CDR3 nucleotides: TGCAGTGCTAGTCTCCCAACGTTAACGAACACTGAAGCTTTCTTT.

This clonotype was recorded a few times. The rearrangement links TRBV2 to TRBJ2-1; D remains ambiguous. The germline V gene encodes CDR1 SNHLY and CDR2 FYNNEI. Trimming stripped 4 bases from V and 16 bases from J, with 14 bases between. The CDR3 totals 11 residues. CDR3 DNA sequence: TGTGCCAGCAGTGCTCGCCAACCCCACTTCTTC. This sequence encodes CASSARQPHFF.

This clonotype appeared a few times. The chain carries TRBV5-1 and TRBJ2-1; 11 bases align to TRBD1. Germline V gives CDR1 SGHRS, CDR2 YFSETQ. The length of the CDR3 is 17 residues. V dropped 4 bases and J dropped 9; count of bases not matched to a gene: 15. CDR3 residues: CASSERASGGTGGEQFF. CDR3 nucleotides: TGCGCCAGCAGCGAACGAGCGAGCGGGGGGACAGGGGGTGAGCAGTTCTTC.

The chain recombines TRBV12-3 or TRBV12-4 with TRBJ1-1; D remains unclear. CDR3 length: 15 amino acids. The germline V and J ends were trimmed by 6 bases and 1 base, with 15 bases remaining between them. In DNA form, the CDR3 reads TGTGCCAGCAGCGCTCACCCCTCCGCGAACACTGAAGCTTTCTTT. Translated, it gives CASSAHPSANTEAFF.

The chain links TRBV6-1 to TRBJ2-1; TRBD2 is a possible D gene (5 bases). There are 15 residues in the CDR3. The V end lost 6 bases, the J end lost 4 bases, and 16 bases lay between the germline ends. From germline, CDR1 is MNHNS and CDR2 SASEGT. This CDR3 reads CASRKSRGLYNEQFF. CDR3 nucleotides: TGTGCCAGCAGAAAATCTCGCGGGCTATACAATGAGCAGTTCTTC.

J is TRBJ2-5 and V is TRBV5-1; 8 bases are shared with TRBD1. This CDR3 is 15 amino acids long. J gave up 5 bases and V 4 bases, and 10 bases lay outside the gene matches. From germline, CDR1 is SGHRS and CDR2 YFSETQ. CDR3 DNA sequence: TGCGCCAGCAGCCCCATATCAGGGGGCTGGGAGACCCAGTACTTC. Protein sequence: CASSPISGGWETQYF. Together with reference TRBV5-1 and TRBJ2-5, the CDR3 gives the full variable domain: KAGVTQTPRYLIKTRGQQVTLSCSPISGHRSVSWYQQTPGQGLQFLFEYFSETQRNKGNFPGRFSGRQFSNSRSEMNVSTLELGDSALYLCASSPISGGWETQYFGPGTRLLVL.

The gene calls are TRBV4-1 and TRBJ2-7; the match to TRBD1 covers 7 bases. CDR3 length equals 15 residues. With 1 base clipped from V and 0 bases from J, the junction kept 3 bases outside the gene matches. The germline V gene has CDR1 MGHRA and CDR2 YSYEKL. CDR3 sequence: CASSQGTGFSYEQYF. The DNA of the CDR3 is TGCGCCAGCAGCCAAGGGACAGGTTTCTCCTACGAGCAGTACTTC.

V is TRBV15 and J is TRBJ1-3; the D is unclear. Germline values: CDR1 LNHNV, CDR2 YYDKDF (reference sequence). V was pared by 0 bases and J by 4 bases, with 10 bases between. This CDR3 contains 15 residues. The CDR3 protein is CATSRDMGSGNTIYF. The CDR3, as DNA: TGTGCCACCAGCAGAGATATGGGGTCCGGAAACACCATATATTTT.

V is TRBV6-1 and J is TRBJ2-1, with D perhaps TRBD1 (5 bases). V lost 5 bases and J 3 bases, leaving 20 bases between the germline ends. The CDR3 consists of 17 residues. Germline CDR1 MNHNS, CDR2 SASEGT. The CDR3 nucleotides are TGTGCCAGCAGTCCCCTATTGGGCAGGGTCGGCTACAATGAGCAGTTCTTC. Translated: CASSPLLGRVGYNEQFF.

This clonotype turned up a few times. CDR3 coding DNA: TGTGCCAGCAGCTTAGACAGGGTTGGGGATGAGCAGTTCTTC. Amino acids: CASSLDRVGDEQFF. V gene TRBV7-6 combines with J gene TRBJ2-1; D may be TRBD1 (6 bases). CDR3 length: 14 residues. Trimming took 1 base from V and 8 from J, leaving 12 bases between them. From germline, CDR1 is SGHVS and CDR2 FNYEAQ.

The CDR3 loop is CASSFTMKGRGPTYQETQYF. The CDR3 region has the DNA TGTGCCAGCAGCTTCACTATGAAGGGGCGGGGACCGACGTACCAAGAGACCCAGTACTTC. This chain links TRBV11-1 with TRBJ2-5, with a weak D call TRBD2 (6 bases). The CDR3 contains 20 residues. Between the trimmed V and J ends, which lost 3 bases and 0 bases, there was a span of 26 bases. In germline, CDR1 is SGHAT, CDR2 FQDESV (reference sequence).

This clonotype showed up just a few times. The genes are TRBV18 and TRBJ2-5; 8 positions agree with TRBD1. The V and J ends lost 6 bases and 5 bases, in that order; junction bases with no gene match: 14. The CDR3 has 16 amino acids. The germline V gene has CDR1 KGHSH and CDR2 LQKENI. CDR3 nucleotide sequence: TGTGCCAGCTCCGGTCAGGGGGCGATCTTAACGGAGACCCAGTACTTC. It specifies CASSGQGAILTETQYF. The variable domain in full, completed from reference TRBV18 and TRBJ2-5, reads NAGVMQNPRHLVRRRGQEARLRCSPMKGHSHVYWYRQLPEEGLKFMVYLQKENIIDESGMPKERFSAEFPKEGPSILRIQQVVRGDSAAYFCASSGQGAILTETQYFGPGTRLLVL.

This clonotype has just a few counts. CDR3 nucleotide sequence: TGTGCCAGCAGGTCCCTAGCGGGCGCAAACAATGAGCAGTTCTTC. Its protein product is CASRSLAGANNEQFF. The V and J genes are TRBV12-3 or TRBV12-4 and TRBJ2-1; 8 nucleotides line up with TRBD2. J was trimmed by 5 bases and V by 6 bases; bases with no gene match: 9. The CDR3 spans 15 residues.

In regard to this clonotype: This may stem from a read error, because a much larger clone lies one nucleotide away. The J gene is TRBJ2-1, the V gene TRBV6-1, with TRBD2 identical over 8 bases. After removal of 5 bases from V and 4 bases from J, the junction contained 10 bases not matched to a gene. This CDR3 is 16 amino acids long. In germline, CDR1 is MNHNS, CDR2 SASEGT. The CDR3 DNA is TGTGCCAGCAGTCCCCTGGGTAGCGGGACTTACAATGAGCAGTTCTTC. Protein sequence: CASSPLGSGTYNEQFF.

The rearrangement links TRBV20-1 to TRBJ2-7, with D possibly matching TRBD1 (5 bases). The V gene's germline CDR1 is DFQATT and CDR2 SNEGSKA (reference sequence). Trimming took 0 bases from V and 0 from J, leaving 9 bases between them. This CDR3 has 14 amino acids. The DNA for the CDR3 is TGCAGTGCTAGAGATACAGGTGGCTCCTACGAGCAGTACTTC. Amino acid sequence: CSARDTGGSYEQYF.

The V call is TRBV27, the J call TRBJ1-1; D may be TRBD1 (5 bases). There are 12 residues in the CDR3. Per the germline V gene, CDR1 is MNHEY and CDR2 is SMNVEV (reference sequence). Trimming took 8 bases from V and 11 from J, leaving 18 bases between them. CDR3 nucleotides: TGTGCCAGCCGGACGGGGCAGGGCGGCGCTTTCTTT. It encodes CASRTGQGGAFF.

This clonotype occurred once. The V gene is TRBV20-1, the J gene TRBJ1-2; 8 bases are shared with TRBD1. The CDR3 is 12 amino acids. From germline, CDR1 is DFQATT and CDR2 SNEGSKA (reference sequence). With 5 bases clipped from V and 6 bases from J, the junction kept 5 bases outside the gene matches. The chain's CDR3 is CSAGQGADGYTF. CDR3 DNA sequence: TGCAGTGCTGGGCAGGGGGCGGATGGCTACACCTTC.

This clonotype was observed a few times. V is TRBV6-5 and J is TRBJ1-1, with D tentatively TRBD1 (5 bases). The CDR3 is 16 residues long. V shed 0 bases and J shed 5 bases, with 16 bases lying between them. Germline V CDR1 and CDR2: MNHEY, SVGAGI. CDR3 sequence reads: CASSYSNVRGGTEAFF. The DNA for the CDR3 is TGTGCCAGCAGTTACTCGAATGTGAGGGGTGGAACTGAAGCTTTCTTT.

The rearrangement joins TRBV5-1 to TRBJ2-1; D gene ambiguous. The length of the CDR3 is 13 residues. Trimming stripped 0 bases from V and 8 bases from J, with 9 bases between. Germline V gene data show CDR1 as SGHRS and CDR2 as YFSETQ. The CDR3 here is CASSLVIEDEQFF. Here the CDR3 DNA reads TGCGCCAGCAGCTTGGTAATAGAGGATGAGCAGTTCTTC.

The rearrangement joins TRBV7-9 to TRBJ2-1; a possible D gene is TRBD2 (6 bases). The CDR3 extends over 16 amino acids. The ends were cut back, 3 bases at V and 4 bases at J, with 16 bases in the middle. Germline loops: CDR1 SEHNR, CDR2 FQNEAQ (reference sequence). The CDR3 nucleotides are TGTGCCAGCAGCTTTGGGGGAGGTGGCCCTTACAATGAGCAGTTCTTC. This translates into CASSFGGGGPYNEQFF.

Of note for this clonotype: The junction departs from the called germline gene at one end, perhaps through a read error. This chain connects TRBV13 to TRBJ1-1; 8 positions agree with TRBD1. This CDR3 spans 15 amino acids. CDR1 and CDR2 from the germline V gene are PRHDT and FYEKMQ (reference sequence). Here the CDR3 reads CASSPRTGRSTEAFF. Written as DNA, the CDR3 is TGCGCCAGCAGCCCTCGGACAGGGCGGAGCACTGAAGCTTTCTTT. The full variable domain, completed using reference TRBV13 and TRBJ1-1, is AAGVIQSPRHLIKEKRETATLKCYPIPRHDTVYWYQQGPGQDPQFLISFYEKMQSDKGSIPDRFSAQQFSDYHSELNMSSLELGDSALYFCASSPRTGRSTEAFFGQGTRLTVV.

The CDR3: CASRPGSGGTDTQYF. CDR3 sequence (DNA): TGTGCCAGCAGGCCTGGTAGCGGGGGCACAGATACGCAGTATTTT. The V and J genes are TRBV7-2 and TRBJ2-3; 8 bases align to TRBD2. Germline V CDR1 and CDR2: SGHTA, FQGNSA. This CDR3 has 15 residues. The junction had 6 bases not matched to a gene; V was cut back by 6 bases and J by 1 base.

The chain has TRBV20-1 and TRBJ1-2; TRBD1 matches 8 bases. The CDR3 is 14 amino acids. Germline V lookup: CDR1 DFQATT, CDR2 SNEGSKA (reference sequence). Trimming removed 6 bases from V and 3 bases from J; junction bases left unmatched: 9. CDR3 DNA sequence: TGCAGTGCCCTATCCGGGACAGGCGACTATGGCTACACCTTC. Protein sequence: CSALSGTGDYGYTF.

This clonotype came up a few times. CDR3 nucleotide sequence: TGCGCCAGCAGCTTGGGAGGACAGCCAGACACAGATACGCAGTATTTT. Residues: CASSLGGQPDTDTQYF. V is TRBV5-1 and J is TRBJ2-3; D possibly corresponds to TRBD1 (6 bases). This CDR3 contains 16 residues. V was pared by 0 bases and J by 2 bases, with 13 bases between. In germline, CDR1 is SGHRS, CDR2 YFSETQ.

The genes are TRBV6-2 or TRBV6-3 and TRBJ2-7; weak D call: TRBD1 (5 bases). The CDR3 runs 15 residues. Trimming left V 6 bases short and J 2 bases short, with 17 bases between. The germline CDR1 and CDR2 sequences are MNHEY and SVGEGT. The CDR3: CASSSTDTLTYEQYF. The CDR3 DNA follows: TGTGCCAGCAGCTCAACGGACACCTTAACCTACGAGCAGTACTTC.

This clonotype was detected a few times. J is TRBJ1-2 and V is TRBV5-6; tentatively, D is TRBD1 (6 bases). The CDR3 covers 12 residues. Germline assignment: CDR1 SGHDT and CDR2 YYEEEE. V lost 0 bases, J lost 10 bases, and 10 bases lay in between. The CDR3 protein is CASSLEGGPYTF. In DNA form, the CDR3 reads TGTGCCAGCAGCTTGGAGGGGGGCCCCTACACCTTC.

CDR3 sequence reads: CASSFFQGPNYEQYF. As DNA, the CDR3 is TGTGCCAGCAGTTTCTTTCAGGGTCCCAACTACGAGCAGTACTTC. V is TRBV12-3 or TRBV12-4 and J is TRBJ2-7; D might be TRBD1 (5 bases). This CDR3 is built from 15 residues. Trimming stripped 3 bases from V and 3 bases from J, with 15 bases between.